This passage covers 12 T cell receptor beta chains from one sample sequenced in a study of CXCR3-negative and CXCR3-positive naive CD8 T cells (dated by TCRdb to the late 2010s). This sample was sequenced with a NextSeq 550. The Human TCR Profiling Kit (MiLaboratory) was used to prepare UMI-labeled 5' RACE TRB cDNA libraries. One entry per CDR3 protein sequence results from the TCRdb reprocessing of the reads, with DNA left out. The table for this sample shows tens of thousands of distinct CDR3 sequences. The biggest ten clones account for more than 8.5% of the sample. Sequencing used memory CD8+ T cells from blood. The cell subset or site tag for this specimen amounts to: conventional CD8+ memory T cells (TMEM), sorted as controls. These receptors all come from a human donor in good health. Some clones in this sample may be carry-over from other donors' samples.

This rearrangement joins TRBV7-8 to TRBJ1-4. Germline CDR1 is SGHVS and CDR2 is FQNEAQ. The length of the CDR3 is 14 residues. CDR3 in amino acids: CASSIRTTNEKLFF. Combining the CDR3 with reference TRBV7-8 and TRBJ1-4 gives the whole variable domain GAGVSQSPRYKVAKRGQDVALRCDPISGHVSLFWYQQALGQGPEFLTYFQNEAQLDKSGLPSDRFFAERPEGSVSTLKIQRTQQEDSAVYLCASSIRTTNEKLFFGSGTQLSVL.

The V and J genes are TRBV28 and TRBJ2-1; the D gene TCRdb calls, TRBD1, cannot be checked with no DNA. Germline lookup yields CDR1 MDHEN and CDR2 SYDVKM. The CDR3 consists of 18 residues. The CDR3 is CASSLRTGRRGLDNEQFF.

The V gene is TRBV29-1, the J gene TRBJ2-1; TCRdb lists TRBD2, though no DNA is available to test this call. This CDR3 spans 15 amino acids. Germline assignment: CDR1 SQVTM and CDR2 ANQGSEA. CDR3 sequence reads: CSVEDPNSEGYEQFF.

The chain uses TRBV9 and TRBJ1-6; the TCRdb call, TRBD1, lacks DNA for checking. Germline lookup yields CDR1 SGDLS and CDR2 YYNGEE. This CDR3 contains 15 residues. The CDR3 spells CASSVDAGANSPLHF. Full variable domain (outside the CDR3, taken from reference TRBV9 and TRBJ1-6): DSGVTQTPKHLITATGQRVTLRCSPRSGDLSVYWYQQSLDQGLQFLIQYYNGEERAKGNILERFSAQQFPDLHSELNLSSLELGDSALYFCASSVDAGANSPLHFGNGTRLTVT.

The chain couples TRBV7-7 to TRBJ2-5. Germline V lookup: CDR1 SSHAT, CDR2 FNYEAQ (reference sequence). The CDR3 totals 15 residues. CDR3 in amino acids: CASSLLDGLGETQYF.

The rearrangement uses TRBV6-6 and TRBJ1-1; TCRdb picks TRBD1, but there is no DNA to check that call. Germline V lookup: CDR1 MNHNY, CDR2 SVGAGI (reference sequence). There are 14 residues in the CDR3. CDR3 sequence: CASSLQSGYTEAFF.

The V gene is TRBV7-2, the J gene TRBJ2-1. The CDR3 covers 13 residues. Germline-derived CDR1 and CDR2 are SGHTA and FQGNSA. CDR3 sequence: CASSLGTLNEQFF.

The rearrangement joins TRBV28 to TRBJ2-1; TCRdb gives TRBD1 as the D gene, but with no DNA this cannot be confirmed. Germline V lookup: CDR1 MDHEN, CDR2 SYDVKM. The CDR3 contains 15 residues. The CDR3: CASSAALDYYNEQFF.

The rearrangement links TRBV28 to TRBJ1-2; TCRdb gives TRBD1 as the D gene, but with no DNA this cannot be confirmed. Germline CDR1 and CDR2: MDHEN and SYDVKM. This CDR3 is 19 amino acids long. CDR3: CASSALTWDRAGPVFGYTF.

This chain joins TRBV29-1 and TRBJ2-7; without DNA, the TCRdb call of TRBD1 cannot be checked. CDR1 is SQVTM and CDR2 is ANQGSEA in the germline V gene. This CDR3 has 12 amino acids. The CDR3 protein is CSVAGQGYEQYF.

The chain joins TRBV6-2 or TRBV6-3 to TRBJ2-1; TCRdb indicates TRBD2, and absent DNA this call remains unverified. CDR1 and CDR2 from the germline V gene are MNHEY and SVGEGT. The CDR3 totals 17 residues. The CDR3 reads CASSYSSRGLAGEEQFF.

The chain uses TRBV7-2 and TRBJ2-1; there is no DNA to check the TCRdb D call of TRBD1. Per the germline V gene, CDR1 is SGHTA and CDR2 is FQGNSA. The CDR3 is 17 amino acids. The CDR3 sequence: CASSIFRGSRSYNEQFF.